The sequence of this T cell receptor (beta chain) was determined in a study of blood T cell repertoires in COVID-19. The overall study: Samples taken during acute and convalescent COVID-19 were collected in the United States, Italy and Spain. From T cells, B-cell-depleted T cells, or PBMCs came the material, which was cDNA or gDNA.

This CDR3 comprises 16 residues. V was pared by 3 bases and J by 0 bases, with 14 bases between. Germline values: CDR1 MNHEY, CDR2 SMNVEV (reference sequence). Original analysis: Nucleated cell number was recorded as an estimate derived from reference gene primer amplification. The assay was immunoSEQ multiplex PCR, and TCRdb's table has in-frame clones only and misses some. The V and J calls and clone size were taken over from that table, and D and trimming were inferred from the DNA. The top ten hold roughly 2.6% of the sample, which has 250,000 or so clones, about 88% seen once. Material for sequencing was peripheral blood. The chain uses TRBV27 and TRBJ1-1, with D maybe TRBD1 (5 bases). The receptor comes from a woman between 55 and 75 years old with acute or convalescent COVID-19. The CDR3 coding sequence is TGTGCCAGCAGTTTTGGTACAGGCCTTATGAACACTGAAGCTTTCTTT. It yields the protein CASSFGTGLMNTEAFF.